This T cell receptor (beta chain) was retrieved from a study of blood T cell repertoires in COVID-19. Looking at the study overall: Material from acute and convalescent COVID-19 was sourced from the United States, Italy and Spain. PBMCs, B-cell-depleted T cells, or T cells provided the cDNA or gDNA that made up the material.

Per the authors' pipeline: Reference gene primer amplification yielded estimated nucleated cell counts. Clones were read by immunoSEQ multiplex PCR, and TCRdb kept only the in-frame ones, dropping some. The V and J calls and the clone size are those of that table, but D and trimming were determined from the DNA. The sample consists of 110,000 or so clones, about 85% of them appearing once. V was shortened by 4 bases and J by 3 bases, with 8 bases between the two germline ends. The CDR3 is made up of 13 amino acids. Germline CDR1 is SGHRS and CDR2 is YFSETQ. This TCR was recovered from a human donor in a cohort sampled during active COVID-19. The chain has TRBV5-1 and TRBJ1-3; D not certain. The sample comprised peripheral blood. Written as DNA, the CDR3 is TGCGCCAGCAGCCCGGACTATGGAAACACCATATATTTT. Its translation: CASSPDYGNTIYF.